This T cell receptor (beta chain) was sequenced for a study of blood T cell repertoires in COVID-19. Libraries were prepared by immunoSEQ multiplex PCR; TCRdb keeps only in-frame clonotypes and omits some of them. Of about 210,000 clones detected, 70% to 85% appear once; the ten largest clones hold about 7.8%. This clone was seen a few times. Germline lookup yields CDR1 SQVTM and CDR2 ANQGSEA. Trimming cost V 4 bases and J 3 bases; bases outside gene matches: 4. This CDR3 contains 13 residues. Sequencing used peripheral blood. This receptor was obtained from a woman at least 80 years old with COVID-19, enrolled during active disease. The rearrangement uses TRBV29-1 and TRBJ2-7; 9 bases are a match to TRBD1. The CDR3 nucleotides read TGCAGCGTTGGGGGACAGGGCCTCTACGAGCAGTACTTC. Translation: CSVGGQGLYEQYF.